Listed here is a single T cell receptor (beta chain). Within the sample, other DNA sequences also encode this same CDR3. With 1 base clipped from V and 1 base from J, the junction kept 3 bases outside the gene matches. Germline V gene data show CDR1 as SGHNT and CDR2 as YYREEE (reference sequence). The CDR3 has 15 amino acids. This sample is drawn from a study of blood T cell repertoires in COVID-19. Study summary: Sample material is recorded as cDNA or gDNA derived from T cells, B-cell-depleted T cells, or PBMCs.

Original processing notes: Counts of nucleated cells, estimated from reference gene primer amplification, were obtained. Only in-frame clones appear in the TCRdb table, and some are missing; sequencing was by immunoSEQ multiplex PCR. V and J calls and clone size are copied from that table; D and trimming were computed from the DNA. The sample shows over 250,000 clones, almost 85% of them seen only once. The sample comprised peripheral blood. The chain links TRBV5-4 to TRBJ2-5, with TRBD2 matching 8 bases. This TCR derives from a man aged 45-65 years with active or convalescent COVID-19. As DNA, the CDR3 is TGTGCCAGCAGCTTGAGGGCGGGAGGCCAAGAGACCCAGTACTTC. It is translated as CASSLRAGGQETQYF.